The subject of this entry is one T cell receptor beta chain. The antigen remains undetermined. Sequencing was performed with immunoSEQ multiplex PCR; in TCRdb, only in-frame clones are kept and a portion is missing. The data show about 480,000 clones, 87% seen once. This sample is drawn from a study of Ad26.COV2.S vaccination and SARS-CoV-2 variants. The study, taken as a whole, reports: Non-spike TCR breadth did not differ much between vaccine and placebo recipients. Vaccine recipients surpassed placebo recipients in spike-specific TCR breadth.

Looked up from germline, CDR1 is MDHEN and CDR2 is SYDVKM. With V trimmed by 9 bases and J by 4 bases, 15 bases remained unmatched. The CDR3 totals 16 residues. Treatment of the sample: approximately 18 received Ad26.COV2.S at low or high dose, single or two shots; several received placebo; per-sample allocation not given. Material that was analyzed had been drawn on day 63 after the first vaccine or placebo injection. The input for sequencing was peripheral blood, taken in a trial of Ad26.COV2.S vaccine versus placebo. The chain is built from TRBV28 and TRBJ1-1; TRBD1 agrees at 9 bases. This TCR derives from a person between 18 and 60 years old who received the Ad26.COV2.S COVID-19 vaccine or a placebo. The CDR3 sequence: CASTPNRGRLGTEAFF. CDR3 sequence (DNA): TGTGCCAGTACACCCAACAGGGGGCGCTTGGGCACTGAAGCTTTCTTT.